Described below is a single T cell receptor (beta chain) sequence and its context. Antigen unknown. V was trimmed by 4 bases and J by 5 bases, leaving 18 bases between them. The germline V gene encodes CDR1 SGHRS and CDR2 YFSETQ. The CDR3 is 15 amino acids. The method was immunoSEQ multiplex PCR; TCRdb's version includes in-frame clones alone and lacks a portion of them. The sample has 85,000 to 130,000 clones, 91% seen once. This entry comes from a study of siplizumab effects on memory and regulatory T cells. The study, taken as a whole, reports: The alloreactive clones that mapped to unstimulated subsets made up only a minor fraction. There appeared to be greater diversity in naive T cells than in memory cells, and naive T cells seemed major contributors to the alloresponse. An assignable naive or memory phenotype was lacking in roughly 75-97% of proliferating CD4+ or CD8+ clones.

V and J are TRBV5-1 and TRBJ2-5; possibly TRBD1 for D (6 bases). The receptor comes from a human donor in good health. Some clones in this sample may be carry-over from other donors' samples. Source material: CD4+ T cells sorted from blood. For the CDR3, the DNA is TGCGCCAGCAGCGTTTCGATGACAGGCAGGGAGACCCAGTACTTC. Encoded protein: CASSVSMTGRETQYF.